This entry lists 28 T cell receptor beta chains sequenced from one sample in a study of a mutant IDH1 vaccine in newly diagnosed glioma. Their recognized antigens are unknown. Time point indicated: week 23, last vaccination. The study gave 300 ug of mutant IDH1 20-mer peptide per vaccine dose, with topical imiquimod. TCRdb's table, derived via immunoSEQ multiplex PCR, lists solely in-frame clones and lacks some. The data contain around 55,000 clones, 80% of them seen just once; the ten biggest clones take up under 8%. The specimen comprised PBMCs, sampled from a glioma patient whose treatment included an IDH1 peptide vaccine. These receptors originate from a man between 35 and 55 years old with glioma.

V and J are TRBV5-1 and TRBJ1-3; D perhaps matches TRBD1 (5 bases). Germline assignment: CDR1 SGHRS and CDR2 YFSETQ. V was shortened by 4 bases and J by 4 bases, with 12 bases between the two germline ends. The CDR3 spans 14 residues. The CDR3 DNA is TGCGCCAGCAGCCCCGGGGCTCGCGGAAACACCATATATTTT. This translates into CASSPGARGNTIYF.

This chain uses TRBV13 with TRBJ2-2; D is perhaps TRBD1 or TRBD2 (5 bases each). Trimming pared 2 bases from V and 9 bases from J, leaving 13 bases between. The CDR3 has 14 amino acids. Germline V gives CDR1 PRHDT, CDR2 FYEKMQ (reference sequence). CDR3 bases: TGTGCCAGCAGCTTACGGGGCGTATTCCGGGAGCTGTTTTTT. It yields the protein CASSLRGVFRELFF.

V gene TRBV2 combines with J gene TRBJ2-7; TRBD2 matches 7 bases. Unmatched junction bases numbered 8, after V lost 6 bases and J lost 0 bases. CDR1 is SNHLY and CDR2 is FYNNEI in the germline V gene. The CDR3 is 15 amino acids. CDR3 amino acids: CASRPGLTSSYEQYF. The DNA for the CDR3 is TGTGCCAGCAGACCGGGACTAACAAGCTCCTACGAGCAGTACTTC.

The chain couples TRBV29-1 to TRBJ1-2; D unresolved. The CDR3 contains 14 residues. Germline CDR1 SQVTM, CDR2 ANQGSEA. The V end was cut by 4 bases, the J end by 4 bases, with 16 bases between. CDR3 sequence: CSVVGRGEAYGYTF. For the CDR3, the DNA is TGCAGCGTTGTTGGTCGTGGGGAGGCCTATGGCTACACCTTC.

The chain couples TRBV27 to TRBJ2-1, with TRBD2 as a possible D gene (6 bases). The V gene's germline CDR1 is MNHEY and CDR2 SMNVEV (reference sequence). The CDR3 has 13 residues. The V end was cut by 3 bases, the J end by 6 bases, with 9 bases between. The DNA of the CDR3 is TGTGCCAGCAGTTTGACTAGACTCAATGAGCAGTTCTTC. Translating gives CASSLTRLNEQFF.

The CDR3 sequence: CASSAGGQVETQYF. CDR3 DNA: TGTGCCAGCAGCGCGGGGGGGCAGGTGGAGACCCAGTACTTC. V gene TRBV9 combines with J gene TRBJ2-5; 8 nucleotides line up with TRBD2. The germline gives CDR1 SGDLS, CDR2 YYNGEE. The junction had 6 bases not matched to a gene; V was cut back by 3 bases and J by 5 bases. The CDR3 is made up of 14 amino acids.

The V call is TRBV4-1, the J call TRBJ1-2, with 7 positions matching TRBD1. This CDR3 is 16 amino acids long. V trimming: 0 bases; J trimming: 1 base; junction bases outside the gene matches: 5. Germline V lookup: CDR1 MGHRA, CDR2 YSYEKL. This CDR3 reads CASSQEADRINYGYTF. The CDR3 DNA is TGCGCCAGCAGCCAAGAGGCGGACAGGATTAACTATGGCTACACCTTC.

V gene TRBV5-1 combines with J gene TRBJ2-3; the D gene is possibly TRBD2 (7 bases). There are 13 residues in the CDR3. V was pared by 4 bases and J by 4 bases, with 10 bases between. Germline assignment: CDR1 SGHRS and CDR2 YFSETQ. CDR3 sequence: CASSPGGPDTQYF. For the CDR3, the DNA is TGCGCCAGCAGCCCGGGGGGCCCAGATACGCAGTATTTT.

This chain connects TRBV5-1 to TRBJ1-1; weak D call: TRBD1 (6 bases). V lost 1 base to trimming and J lost 6 bases, with 22 bases between them. This CDR3 has 17 residues. CDR1 is SGHRS and CDR2 is YFSETQ in the germline V gene. The DNA of the CDR3 is TGCGCCAGCAGCTTGTTTCCCCCATCGCAGGGGATGGCTGAAGCTTTCTTT. Its translation is CASSLFPPSQGMAEAFF.

This clone was picked up a small number of times. The chain joins TRBV7-9 to TRBJ1-4; the D gene is possibly TRBD1 (5 bases). V was pared by 2 bases and J by 17 bases, with 15 bases between. Germline CDR1 is SEHNR and CDR2 is FQNEAQ (reference sequence). The CDR3 contains 12 residues. The CDR3 DNA reads as TGTGCCAGCAGCTTAAGGCAGGGCGACGTTTTTTTT. Translated, it gives CASSLRQGDVFF. The entire variable domain, with the rest obtained from reference TRBV7-9 and TRBJ1-4, is as follows: DTGVSQNPRHKITKRGQNVTFRCDPISEHNRLYWYRQTLGQGPEFLTYFQNEAQLEKSRLLSDRFSAERPKGSFSTLEIQRTEQGDSAMYLCASSLRQGDVFFGSGTQLSVL.

This clone was counted at least ten times. V is TRBV6-1 and J is TRBJ1-1; D gene unclear. The ends were cut back, 11 bases at V and 6 bases at J, with 10 bases in the middle. CDR3 size: 10 residues. The germline gives CDR1 MNHNS, CDR2 SASEGT. In DNA form, the CDR3 reads TGTGCCTTGGGGTCGGCTGAAGCTTTCTTT. It translates to CALGSAEAFF.

The chain couples TRBV27 to TRBJ1-4, with TRBD1 matching 8 bases. The CDR3 is 14 amino acids. The junction had 2 bases not matched to a gene; V was cut back by 3 bases and J by 5 bases. Germline assignment: CDR1 MNHEY and CDR2 SMNVEV (reference sequence). CDR3: CASSFGDRNEKLFF. The CDR3 bases are TGTGCCAGCAGTTTTGGGGACAGGAATGAAAAACTGTTTTTT.

The chain is built from TRBV11-1 and TRBJ2-2, with 7 bases lining up with TRBD1. V was clipped by 0 bases and J by 6 bases; unmatched bases: 1. Germline CDR1 SGHAT, CDR2 FQDESV (reference sequence). The CDR3 totals 14 residues. CDR3 in amino acids: CASSLAQGAGELFF. The CDR3 DNA follows: TGTGCCAGCAGCTTAGCGCAGGGGGCCGGGGAGCTGTTTTTT.

The genes are TRBV5-4 and TRBJ1-2; TRBD1 matches 10 bases. Germline trimming cut 4 bases from V and 8 bases from J; bases unmatched to any gene: 11. Germline lookup yields CDR1 SGHNT and CDR2 YYREEE (reference sequence). The CDR3 length is 15 residues. The CDR3 sequence: CASSLTGGAVGGYTF. In DNA form, the CDR3 reads TGTGCCAGCAGCCTGACAGGGGGCGCTGTGGGAGGCTACACCTTC.

The rearrangement joins TRBV11-2 to TRBJ2-7; D gene unclear. From germline, CDR1 is SGHAT and CDR2 FQNNGV. The CDR3 runs to 13 residues. The V and J ends lost 2 bases and 3 bases respectively, with 8 bases between them. The CDR3 nucleotides are TGTGCCAGCAGCTTACAGAGAGACTACGAGCAGTACTTC. Its translation is CASSLQRDYEQYF.

This clone was detected only a few times. The V call is TRBV19, the J call TRBJ1-5, with 9 bases fitting TRBD1. From germline, CDR1 is LNHDA and CDR2 SQIVND (reference sequence). V lost 6 bases and J lost 0; bases outside the gene matches: 12. This CDR3 region has 18 residues. CDR3 residues: CASSPTGGRRYSNQPQHF. The CDR3 region has the DNA TGTGCCAGTAGCCCGACAGGGGGAAGGCGTTATAGCAATCAGCCCCAGCATTTT.

The chain carries TRBV2 and TRBJ2-2, with a tentative D call TRBD1 (7 bases). Deletions cut 6 bases from V and 7 bases from J, with 12 bases between. The CDR3 contains 13 residues. Looked up from germline, CDR1 is SNHLY and CDR2 is FYNNEI. CDR3 nucleotide sequence: TGTGCCAGCAGCGGGCAGGGGGGCGGGGAGCTGTTTTTT. Its protein product is CASSGQGGGELFF.

This clone has only a few counts. The rearrangement joins TRBV2 to TRBJ1-5; D is perhaps TRBD1 (6 bases). Trimming pared 3 bases from V and 4 bases from J, leaving 10 bases between. This CDR3 has 14 amino acids. Germline loops: CDR1 SNHLY, CDR2 FYNNEI. The CDR3 loop is CASSEGHQNQPQHF. Written as DNA, the CDR3 is TGTGCCAGCAGTGAGGGACACCAGAATCAGCCCCAGCATTTT.

The table lists this clone with a few counts. Distinct nucleotide sequences in the sample also encode this CDR3. The J gene is TRBJ2-5, the V gene TRBV19; D is ambiguous. Between the trimmed V and J ends, which lost 3 bases and 3 bases, there was a span of 8 bases. The CDR3 sequence is 13 residues long. Germline V gene lookup returns CDR1 LNHDA and CDR2 SQIVND (reference sequence). The CDR3 spells CASSIDGEETQYF. The CDR3 bases are TGTGCCAGTAGTATTGATGGGGAAGAGACCCAGTACTTC.

The chain employs TRBV13 and TRBJ2-3, with no clear D. V was pared by 4 bases and J by 1 base, with 6 bases between. There are 13 residues in the CDR3. Germline V gene lookup returns CDR1 PRHDT and CDR2 FYEKMQ (reference sequence). The CDR3 bases are TGTGCCAGCAGCTCACGCCGCACAGATACGCAGTATTTT. As protein: CASSSRRTDTQYF.

The chain couples TRBV6-5 to TRBJ2-3; D is tentatively TRBD1 or TRBD2 (5 bases each). The V and J ends lost 5 bases and 0 bases respectively, with 12 bases between them. CDR1 is MNHEY, CDR2 SVGAGI, per germline. This CDR3 has 15 amino acids. This CDR3 reads CASSPRGASTDTQYF. The CDR3 coding sequence is TGTGCCAGCAGTCCTCGGGGCGCTAGCACAGATACGCAGTATTTT.

The CDR3 DNA sequence: TGTGCCAGCAGAGGGACTAGCGGAGGCACAGATACGCAGTATTTT. Amino acids: CASRGTSGGTDTQYF. The V call is TRBV2, the J call TRBJ2-3, with TRBD2 identical over 11 bases. This CDR3 is built from 15 residues. Germline lookup yields CDR1 SNHLY and CDR2 FYNNEI. J lost 1 base, V lost 6 bases, and 3 bases had no gene match.

The rearrangement links TRBV19 to TRBJ2-7; unclear D gene. Germline V gene sequence: CDR1 LNHDA, CDR2 SQIVND (reference sequence). The V end was cut by 7 bases, the J end by 0 bases, with 16 bases between. CDR3 size: 15 residues. CDR3 nucleotides: TGTGCCAGTAAAACCGGTCCCGGTAGCTCCTACGAGCAGTACTTC. Amino acid sequence: CASKTGPGSSYEQYF.

The V call is TRBV7-2, the J call TRBJ1-5; D may be TRBD1 (6 bases). The CDR3 runs 14 residues. Germline CDR1 and CDR2: SGHTA and FQGNSA. V was cut by 5 bases and J by 10 bases, with 18 bases left in between. The CDR3 protein is CASSGGGWFEPQHF. The CDR3 nucleotides are TGTGCCAGCAGCGGAGGGGGGTGGTTTGAACCCCAGCATTTT.

This sequence joins TRBV6-6 and TRBJ1-4; possible D gene TRBD1, 5 bases. This CDR3 spans 12 amino acids. Trimming cost V 2 bases and J 8 bases, with 6 bases left between them. Germline V gene sequence: CDR1 MNHNY, CDR2 SVGAGI (reference sequence). The CDR3 DNA is TGTGCCAGCAGTTACACAGGCGAAAAACTGTTTTTT. It specifies CASSYTGEKLFF.

The rearrangement joins TRBV5-1 to TRBJ2-7; TRBD1 matches 7 bases. The germline CDR1 and CDR2 sequences are SGHRS and YFSETQ. V lost 7 bases to trimming and J lost 5 bases; unmatched junction nucleotides: 6. The CDR3 runs 12 residues. The CDR3 reads CASSDREHEQYF. The CDR3 DNA sequence: TGCGCCAGCTCAGACAGGGAACACGAGCAGTACTTC.

This rearrangement joins TRBV29-1 to TRBJ1-4; TRBD1 agrees at 10 bases. CDR1 SQVTM and CDR2 ANQGSEA come from the germline V gene. The CDR3 runs 13 residues. Trimming took 6 bases from V and 6 from J; bases not matched to a gene: 4. The CDR3 region is CSVRTGGHEKLFF. The DNA for the CDR3 is TGCAGCGTGAGGACAGGGGGGCATGAAAAACTGTTTTTT. The full variable domain, rest sourced from reference TRBV29-1 and TRBJ1-4, is SAVISQKPSRDICQRGTSLTIQCQVDSQVTMMFWYRQQPGQSLTLIATANQGSEATYESGFVIDKFPISRPNLTFSTLTVSNMSPEDSSIYLCSVRTGGHEKLFFGSGTQLSVL.

V and J are TRBV9 and TRBJ2-1, with 10 bases matching TRBD2. The CDR3 is 14 residues long. The V and J ends lost 6 bases and 12 bases, in that order; junction bases with no gene match: 12. Looked up from germline, CDR1 is SGDLS and CDR2 is YYNGEE. CDR3 coding DNA: TGTGCCAGCACTATAGGCCCAGCGGGGGGGGCGCAGTTCTTC. Residues: CASTIGPAGGAQFF.